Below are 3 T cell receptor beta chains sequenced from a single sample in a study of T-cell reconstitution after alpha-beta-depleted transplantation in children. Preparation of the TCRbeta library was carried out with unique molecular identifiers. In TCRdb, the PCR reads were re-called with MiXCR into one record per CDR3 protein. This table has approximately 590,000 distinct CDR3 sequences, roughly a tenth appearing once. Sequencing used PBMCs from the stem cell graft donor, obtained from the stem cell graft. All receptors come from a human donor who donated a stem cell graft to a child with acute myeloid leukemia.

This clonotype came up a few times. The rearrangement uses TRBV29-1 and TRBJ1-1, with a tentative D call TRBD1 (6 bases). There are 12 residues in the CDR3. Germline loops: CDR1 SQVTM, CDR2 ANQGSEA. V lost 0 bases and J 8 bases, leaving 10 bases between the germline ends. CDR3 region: CSVEEGGYEAFF. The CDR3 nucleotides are TGCAGCGTTGAAGAAGGGGGGTACGAAGCTTTCTTT. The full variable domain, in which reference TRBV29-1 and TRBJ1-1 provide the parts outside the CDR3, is SAVISQKPSRDICQRGTSLTIQCQVDSQVTMMFWYRQQPGQSLTLIATANQGSEATYESGFVIDKFPISRPNLTFSTLTVSNMSPEDSSIYLCSVEEGGYEAFFGQGTRLTVV.

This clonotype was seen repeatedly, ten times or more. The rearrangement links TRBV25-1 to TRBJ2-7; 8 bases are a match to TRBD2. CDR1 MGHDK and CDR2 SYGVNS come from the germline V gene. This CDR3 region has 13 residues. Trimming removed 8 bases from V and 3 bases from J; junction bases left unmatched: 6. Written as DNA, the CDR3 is TGTGCCAGCCGGGAGGGAGGAAGCTACGAGCAGTACTTC. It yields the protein CASREGGSYEQYF.

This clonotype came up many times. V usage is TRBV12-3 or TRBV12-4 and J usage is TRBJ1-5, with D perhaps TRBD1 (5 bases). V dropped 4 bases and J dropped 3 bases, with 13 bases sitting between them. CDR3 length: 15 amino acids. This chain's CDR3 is CASSSLGHANQPQHF. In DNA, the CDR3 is TGTGCCAGCAGTTCCCTCGGACACGCCAATCAGCCCCAGCATTTT.